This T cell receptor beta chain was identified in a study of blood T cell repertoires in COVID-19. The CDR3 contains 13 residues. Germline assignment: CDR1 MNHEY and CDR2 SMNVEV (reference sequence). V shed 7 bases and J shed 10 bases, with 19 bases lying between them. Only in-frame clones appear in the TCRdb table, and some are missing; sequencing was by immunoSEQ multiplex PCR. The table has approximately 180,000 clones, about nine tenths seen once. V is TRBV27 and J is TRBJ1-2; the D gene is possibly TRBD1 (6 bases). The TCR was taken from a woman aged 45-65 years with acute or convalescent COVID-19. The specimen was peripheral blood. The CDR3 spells CASKGQPRADYTF. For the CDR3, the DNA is TGTGCCAGCAAAGGACAGCCAAGGGCTGACTACACCTTC.